These T cell receptor beta chains were read from a single sample in a study of blood T cell repertoires in COVID-19. Repertoires were generated with immunoSEQ multiplex PCR, while TCRdb's copy carries only in-frame clones and drops some. The sample includes fewer than 60,000 clones, around four fifths of them seen just once. The specimen was peripheral blood. All receptors derive from a woman aged 80 or over with acute or convalescent COVID-19. Both conserved end residues are part of each CDR3. The order of the fields is clone size, J gene, CDR3 length, V gene, D gene, CDR3 protein, CDR3 DNA. The D gene is left open where the match is weak. Clone size is shown for a subset of rows, as once, few, many or a class of expanded clone.

size: once
J: TRBJ2-3
length: 16
V: TRBV19
D: TRBD2
CDR3: CASSEGTSGGSDTQYF
DNA: TGTGCCAGTAGTGAAGGGACTAGCGGGGGTTCAGATACGCAGTATTTT

size: NA
J: TRBJ1-4
length: 13
V: TRBV10-2
D: NA
CDR3: CASRSGMSEKLFF
DNA: TGCGCCAGCAGGTCGGGAATGAGTGAAAAACTGTTTTTT

size: few
J: TRBJ1-2
length: 14
V: TRBV13
D: NA
CDR3: CASGLGGRDSGYTF
DNA: TGTGCCAGCGGCTTGGGGGGAAGGGATAGCGGCTACACCTTC

size: few
J: TRBJ1-1
length: 15
V: TRBV6-5
D: NA
CDR3: CASSSLRVMNTEAFF
DNA: TGTGCCAGCAGTTCCCTACGGGTAATGAACACTGAAGCTTTCTTT

size: NA
J: TRBJ1-3
length: 15
V: TRBV19
D: NA
CDR3: CASSARGISGNTIYF
DNA: TGTGCCAGTAGTGCCCGGGGAATCTCTGGAAACACCATATATTTT

size: NA
J: TRBJ2-1
length: 17
V: TRBV7-9
D: TRBD2
CDR3: CASSSGTSGGWRSEQFF
DNA: TGTGCCAGCAGCTCCGGGACTAGCGGGGGGTGGCGTAGTGAGCAGTTCTTC

size: NA
J: TRBJ2-7
length: 14
V: TRBV5-8
D: TRBD1
CDR3: CASSWGQSFYEQYF
DNA: TGTGCCAGCAGCTGGGGACAGTCCTTCTACGAGCAGTACTTC

size: NA
J: TRBJ2-1
length: 12
V: TRBV2
D: NA
CDR3: CASSPSYNEQFF
DNA: TGTGCCAGCAGTCCTAGTTACAATGAGCAGTTCTTC

size: NA
J: TRBJ1-1
length: 14
V: TRBV5-6
D: NA
CDR3: CASSLTNLDTEAFF
DNA: TGTGCCAGCAGCTTGACAAATTTGGACACTGAAGCTTTCTTT

size: NA
J: TRBJ1-4
length: 14
V: TRBV5-4
D: NA
CDR3: CASSAPGPDEKLFF
DNA: TGTGCCAGCAGCGCCCCAGGGCCCGATGAAAAACTGTTTTTT

size: NA
J: TRBJ2-1
length: 13
V: TRBV5-1
D: NA
CDR3: CASSSFAGEGQFF
DNA: TGCGCCAGCAGCTCGTTCGCAGGTGAGGGGCAGTTCTTC

size: NA
J: TRBJ1-2
length: 15
V: TRBV27
D: NA
CDR3: CASSSLEGAVRGYTF
DNA: TGTGCCAGCAGTTCGTTAGAGGGCGCGGTCCGCGGCTACACCTTC

size: NA
J: TRBJ2-7
length: 18
V: TRBV25-1
D: TRBD2
CDR3: CASSASPGTSGKSYEQYF
DNA: TGTGCCAGCAGTGCCTCGCCCGGGACTAGCGGGAAATCCTACGAGCAGTACTTC

size: NA
J: TRBJ1-2
length: 15
V: TRBV5-1
D: TRBD1
CDR3: CASSFQRWDSYGYTF
DNA: TGCGCCAGCAGCTTCCAAAGGTGGGACAGCTATGGCTACACCTTC

size: NA
J: TRBJ2-3
length: 15
V: TRBV19
D: NA
CDR3: CASSIRGTGTDTQYF
DNA: TGTGCCAGTAGTATTAGAGGGACTGGCACAGATACGCAGTATTTT

size: NA
J: TRBJ2-5
length: 13
V: TRBV20-1
D: NA
CDR3: CSASSPSVETQYF
DNA: TGCAGTGCTAGTAGTCCTAGCGTGGAGACCCAGTACTTC

size: NA
J: TRBJ1-5
length: 16
V: TRBV2
D: NA
CDR3: CASSEGLTRSNQPQHF
DNA: TGTGCCAGCAGTGAAGGGCTGACGAGGAGCAATCAGCCCCAGCATTTT

size: NA
J: TRBJ2-7
length: 15
V: TRBV27
D: TRBD2
CDR3: CASKRLAGGSYEQYF
DNA: TGTGCCAGCAAAAGACTAGCGGGGGGTTCCTACGAGCAGTACTTC

size: NA
J: TRBJ2-7
length: 11
V: TRBV20-1
D: NA
CDR3: CSARDSYEQYF
DNA: TGCAGTGCTAGAGACAGCTACGAGCAGTACTTC

size: NA
J: TRBJ1-1
length: 17
V: TRBV19
D: NA
CDR3: CASSIGPLSLGATEAFF
DNA: TGTGCCAGTAGTATAGGTCCCTTATCTTTGGGGGCCACTGAAGCTTTCTTT

size: NA
J: TRBJ1-4
length: 15
V: TRBV4-1
D: TRBD1
CDR3: CASSLRQGDWEKLFF
DNA: TGCGCCAGCAGCTTACGACAGGGGGATTGGGAAAAACTGTTTTTT

size: few
J: TRBJ2-7
length: 16
V: TRBV25-1
D: TRBD2
CDR3: CASSEFTSGGSYEQYF
DNA: TGTGCCAGCAGTGAATTTACTAGCGGGGGCTCCTACGAGCAGTACTTC

size: once
J: TRBJ1-1
length: 12
V: TRBV28
D: NA
CDR3: CASSPRRTEAFF
DNA: TGTGCCAGCAGTCCTCGGCGGACTGAAGCTTTCTTT

size: NA
J: TRBJ1-1
length: 12
V: TRBV18
D: NA
CDR3: CASSPGAAGAFF
DNA: TGTGCCAGCTCACCAGGGGCGGCAGGGGCTTTCTTT

size: NA
J: TRBJ1-6
length: 15
V: TRBV27
D: TRBD1
CDR3: CASSLGTAVNSPLHF
DNA: TGTGCCAGCAGTTTAGGGACAGCAGTTAATTCACCCCTCCACTTT

size: NA
J: TRBJ2-2
length: 17
V: TRBV15
D: TRBD2
CDR3: CATSPRGGTGQGGELFF
DNA: TGTGCCACCAGCCCCCGGGGGGGGACTGGGCAGGGCGGGGAGCTGTTTTTT

size: NA
J: TRBJ2-3
length: 16
V: TRBV2
D: TRBD2
CDR3: CASSGGLAGSTDTQYF
DNA: TGTGCCAGCAGCGGGGGACTAGCGGGGAGCACAGATACGCAGTATTTT

size: NA
J: TRBJ1-5
length: 15
V: TRBV4-1
D: TRBD1
CDR3: CASSQEGQGTQPQHF
DNA: TGCGCCAGCAGCCAAGAGGGACAGGGCACCCAGCCCCAGCATTTT

size: NA
J: TRBJ1-1
length: 14
V: TRBV6-4
D: TRBD1
CDR3: CASSDTGGSFGAFF
DNA: TGTGCCAGCAGTGACACAGGGGGCTCATTCGGGGCTTTCTTT

size: NA
J: TRBJ1-1
length: 14
V: TRBV30
D: NA
CDR3: CAWSEGAMNTEAFF
DNA: TGTGCCTGGAGTGAAGGGGCGATGAACACTGAAGCTTTCTTT

size: few
J: TRBJ2-5
length: 14
V: TRBV9
D: NA
CDR3: CASSLGPIQETQYF
DNA: TGTGCCAGCAGCCTCGGTCCTATACAAGAGACCCAGTACTTC

size: NA
J: TRBJ2-1
length: 12
V: TRBV6-5
D: NA
CDR3: CGSGSSYNEQFF
DNA: TGCGGTTCGGGAAGCTCCTACAATGAGCAGTTCTTC

size: NA
J: TRBJ1-2
length: 15
V: TRBV18
D: NA
CDR3: CASSPRQDINYGYTF
DNA: TGTGCCAGCTCACCACGGCAGGACATTAACTATGGCTACACCTTC

size: NA
J: TRBJ1-1
length: 11
V: TRBV19
D: NA
CDR3: CASSIGSEAFF
DNA: TGTGCCAGTAGTATAGGTAGTGAAGCTTTCTTT

size: NA
J: TRBJ2-1
length: 16
V: TRBV19
D: TRBD2
CDR3: CASSIDLTSGAHEQFF
DNA: TGTGCCAGTAGTATAGATTTGACTAGCGGGGCGCATGAGCAGTTCTTC

size: NA
J: TRBJ1-6
length: 16
V: TRBV3-1/TRBV3-2
D: NA
CDR3: CASSHGGVNTNSPLHF
DNA: TGTGCCAGCAGCCACGGGGGGGTTAATACTAATTCACCCCTCCACTTT

size: once
J: TRBJ1-5
length: 12
V: TRBV7-2
D: TRBD1
CDR3: CASSLTGLPQHF
DNA: TGTGCCAGCAGCCTGACAGGGCTCCCCCAGCATTTT

size: NA
J: TRBJ1-4
length: 14
V: TRBV5-6
D: TRBD1
CDR3: CASSLGTENEKLFF
DNA: TGTGCCAGCAGCTTAGGGACAGAGAATGAAAAACTGTTTTTT

size: NA
J: TRBJ1-1
length: 12
V: TRBV30
D: NA
CDR3: CAWTTGSPEAFF
DNA: TGTGCCTGGACTACAGGGAGCCCCGAAGCTTTCTTT

size: NA
J: TRBJ2-3
length: 16
V: TRBV9
D: TRBD1
CDR3: CASSVDWTGYVDTQYF
DNA: TGTGCCAGCAGCGTAGACTGGACAGGGTACGTGGATACGCAGTATTTT

size: few
J: TRBJ1-1
length: 14
V: TRBV7-2
D: TRBD1
CDR3: CASSSQGANTEAFF
DNA: TGTGCCAGCAGCTCGCAGGGGGCGAACACTGAAGCTTTCTTT

size: NA
J: TRBJ2-1
length: 13
V: TRBV7-2
D: NA
CDR3: CASSLNTFNEQFF
DNA: TGTGCCAGCAGTCTCAACACCTTTAATGAGCAGTTCTTC

size: NA
J: TRBJ2-7
length: 13
V: TRBV3-1/TRBV3-2
D: NA
CDR3: CASSQEWEHEQYF
DNA: TGTGCCAGCAGCCAAGAGTGGGAGCACGAGCAGTACTTC

size: NA
J: TRBJ2-5
length: 13
V: TRBV2
D: NA
CDR3: CASMLTMAETQYF
DNA: TGTGCCAGCATGCTGACTATGGCGGAGACCCAGTACTTC

size: NA
J: TRBJ2-7
length: 13
V: TRBV18
D: NA
CDR3: CASSSRDTYEQYF
DNA: TGTGCCAGCTCATCACGGGACACCTACGAGCAGTACTTC

size: NA
J: TRBJ1-4
length: 14
V: TRBV6-5
D: NA
CDR3: CASSYVGMNEKLFF
DNA: TGTGCCAGCAGTTACGTCGGGATGAATGAAAAACTGTTTTTT

size: NA
J: TRBJ2-7
length: 16
V: TRBV7-2
D: NA
CDR3: CASSFLSGRGSSVQYF
DNA: TGTGCCAGCAGCTTTTTAAGCGGCCGAGGTTCGTCTGTGCAGTACTTC

size: NA
J: TRBJ2-7
length: 16
V: TRBV2
D: TRBD1
CDR3: CASSAITGTGGHEQYF
DNA: TGTGCCAGCAGTGCCATAACCGGGACAGGGGGCCACGAGCAGTACTTC